These 25 T cell receptor beta chains originate from one sample sequenced in a study of blood T cell repertoires in COVID-19. The method was immunoSEQ multiplex PCR; TCRdb's version includes in-frame clones alone and lacks a portion of them. The sample has 50,000 or so clones; around 80% are singletons. Sequenced input: peripheral blood. The receptors shown here come from a man aged 40-55 years with acute or convalescent COVID-19.

The chain is built from TRBV27 and TRBJ2-6; D uncertain. Trimming took off 5 bases at V and 2 bases at J, with 16 bases between the two ends. CDR1 and CDR2 from the germline V gene are MNHEY and SMNVEV (reference sequence). The CDR3 extends over 17 amino acids. The CDR3 nucleotides read TGTGCCAGCAGTCCCTCTAGTAAGCTCCCTGGGGCCAACGTCCTGACTTTC. Amino acids: CASSPSSKLPGANVLTF.

The rearrangement uses TRBV5-1 and TRBJ1-2, with a possible D match to TRBD1 (6 bases). The germline V and J ends were trimmed by 3 bases and 4 bases, with 13 bases remaining between them. The germline CDR1 and CDR2 sequences are SGHRS and YFSETQ. CDR3 size: 14 residues. The CDR3 DNA reads TGCGCCAGCAGCTCCCGAGGGGGGGCCTATGGCTACACCTTC. Protein sequence: CASSSRGGAYGYTF.

This clone was seen just once. The rearrangement joins TRBV5-1 to TRBJ1-5, with TRBD1 identical over 11 bases. J gave up 4 bases and V 5 bases, and 5 bases lay outside the gene matches. Germline V gene data show CDR1 as SGHRS and CDR2 as YFSETQ. CDR3 size: 15 residues. The CDR3 DNA reads as TGCGCCAGCAGGGACGGGACAGGGGGGAATCAGCCCCAGCATTTT. Protein sequence: CASRDGTGGNQPQHF.

V gene TRBV11-2 combines with J gene TRBJ2-2; a weak D match, TRBD2 (6 bases). Germline CDR1 and CDR2: SGHAT and FQNNGV. Trimming took off 8 bases at V and 2 bases at J, with 15 bases between the two ends. The CDR3 is 15 residues long. The CDR3 is CASGAVAVNTGELFF. The DNA of the CDR3 is TGTGCCAGCGGGGCTGTAGCGGTAAACACCGGGGAGCTGTTTTTT.

The chain joins TRBV9 to TRBJ1-6; the D gene is possibly TRBD1 (6 bases). Germline V gene lookup returns CDR1 SGDLS and CDR2 YYNGEE. This CDR3 has 15 residues. Trimming pared 4 bases from V and 0 bases from J, leaving 8 bases between. In DNA, the CDR3 is TGTGCCAGCAGCCCGGACAGCTCCTATAATTCACCCCTCCACTTT. Its protein is CASSPDSSYNSPLHF.

V and J are TRBV12-5 and TRBJ1-3; 9 nucleotides match TRBD1. Germline V gene lookup returns CDR1 LGHNT and CDR2 FRNRAP. Unmatched junction bases numbered 12, after V lost 7 bases and J lost 2 bases. The CDR3 is made up of 17 amino acids. The CDR3 bases are TGTGCTAGTGAACCGGGACAGGGATTCTCTACTGGAAACACCATATATTTT. Its translation: CASEPGQGFSTGNTIYF.

This chain joins TRBV30 and TRBJ2-3; D is possibly TRBD1 (5 bases). Trimming shortened V by 4 bases and J by 6 bases, and 17 bases separated the two germline ends. Germline CDR1 is GTSNPN and CDR2 is SVGIG (reference sequence). The CDR3 spans 14 residues. In DNA form, the CDR3 reads TGTGCCTGGACCCCCCTAAGGGGTAGGGATACGCAGTATTTT. Amino acids: CAWTPLRGRDTQYF. Variable domain in full (rest from reference TRBV30 and TRBJ2-3): SQTIHQWPATLVQPVGSPLSLECTVEGTSNPNLYWYRQAAGRGLQLLFYSVGIGQISSEVPQNLSASRPQDRQFILSSKKLLLSDSGFYLCAWTPLRGRDTQYFGPGTRLTVL.

The genes are TRBV7-9 and TRBJ1-5, with D unresolved. The V gene's germline CDR1 is SEHNR and CDR2 FQNEAQ (reference sequence). V lost 1 base to trimming and J lost 4 bases, with 8 bases between them. This CDR3 is 14 amino acids long. CDR3 sequence (DNA): TGTGCCAGCAGCTTAGGAGGTGTGAATCAGCCCCAGCATTTT. It yields the protein CASSLGGVNQPQHF. The full variable domain, completed using reference TRBV7-9 and TRBJ1-5, is DTGVSQNPRHKITKRGQNVTFRCDPISEHNRLYWYRQTLGQGPEFLTYFQNEAQLEKSRLLSDRFSAERPKGSFSTLEIQRTEQGDSAMYLCASSLGGVNQPQHFGDGTRLSIL.

The genes are TRBV9 and TRBJ1-4; D is unclear. From germline, CDR1 is SGDLS and CDR2 YYNGEE. This CDR3 is built from 13 residues. With 0 bases removed from V and 9 bases from J, the gap between germline ends came to 9 bases. The CDR3 sequence: CASSVDYRQKLFF. The CDR3 DNA reads TGTGCCAGCAGCGTAGACTATCGCCAAAAACTGTTTTTT.

The chain links TRBV29-1 to TRBJ2-3, with TRBD2 identical over 8 bases. Germline V gives CDR1 SQVTM, CDR2 ANQGSEA. CDR3 length equals 15 residues. With 7 bases clipped from V and 4 bases from J, the junction kept 13 bases outside the gene matches. CDR3 DNA: TGCAGCGCACTACCCGGGACTAGAGCGTCAGATACGCAGTATTTT. It is translated as CSALPGTRASDTQYF.

The V gene is TRBV9, the J gene TRBJ2-5; 10 positions match TRBD1. V was clipped by 4 bases and J by 5 bases; unmatched bases: 8. The CDR3 loop spans 15 amino acids. Germline V gene sequence: CDR1 SGDLS, CDR2 YYNGEE. CDR3 bases: TGTGCCAGCAGCCCATTGGACAGGGGGTTTGAGACCCAGTACTTC. Translation gives CASSPLDRGFETQYF.

This chain links TRBV10-2 with TRBJ2-1; 9 nucleotides match TRBD2. Per germline, CDR1 WSHSY and CDR2 SAAADI. CDR3 length equals 15 residues. After removal of 4 bases from V and 8 bases from J, the junction contained 9 bases not matched to a gene. The DNA for the CDR3 is TGCGCCAGCAGTGTGTCGGGACTAGCAGTAGATGAGCAGTTCTTC. As protein: CASSVSGLAVDEQFF.

This clone was counted a single time. The V and J genes are TRBV5-1 and TRBJ2-5; a weak D match, TRBD1 (6 bases). Between the trimmed V and J ends, which lost 5 bases and 0 bases, there was a span of 14 bases. The germline gives CDR1 SGHRS, CDR2 YFSETQ. There are 15 residues in the CDR3. CDR3 residues: CASSIQGFDQETQYF. The CDR3 coding sequence is TGCGCCAGCAGTATACAGGGATTCGACCAAGAGACCCAGTACTTC.

This clone was seen repeatedly, ten times or more. This chain uses TRBV11-2 with TRBJ2-7; possibly TRBD2 for D (5 bases). Per germline, CDR1 SGHAT and CDR2 FQNNGV. The CDR3 is 13 amino acids. V lost 5 bases and J 4 bases, leaving 12 bases between the germline ends. The CDR3 DNA reads TGTGCCAGCAGCCCCGTTAGGGAGTACGAGCAGTACTTC. Translation gives CASSPVREYEQYF.

The chain links TRBV7-6 to TRBJ1-2; TRBD1 is a possible D gene (5 bases). Germline lookup yields CDR1 SGHVS and CDR2 FNYEAQ. Trimming pared 1 base from V and 4 bases from J, leaving 10 bases between. The CDR3 covers 14 residues. The CDR3 sequence: CASSLDQGGYGYTF. CDR3 sequence (DNA): TGTGCCAGCAGCTTAGACCAGGGAGGCTATGGCTACACCTTC.

The V call is TRBV5-1, the J call TRBJ2-7; TRBD1 matches 9 bases. The CDR3 covers 15 residues. V shed 2 bases and J 2 bases; nucleotides not matched to a gene: 5. Germline CDR1 SGHRS, CDR2 YFSETQ. The CDR3 loop is CASSLLGQGAYEQYF. The CDR3 DNA is TGCGCCAGCAGCTTACTGGGACAGGGTGCCTACGAGCAGTACTTC.

The V gene is TRBV5-1, the J gene TRBJ1-2; 12 bases match TRBD1. Trimming took 4 bases from V and 4 from J; bases not matched to a gene: 11. The CDR3 runs 17 residues. Germline V gene sequence: CDR1 SGHRS, CDR2 YFSETQ. In DNA, the CDR3 is TGCGCCAGCAGCGCCGGGACAGGGGGCGCTTGGGTCTATGGCTACACCTTC. It encodes CASSAGTGGAWVYGYTF.

The CDR3 sequence is CASSIRRGPNEKLFF. The CDR3 DNA sequence: TGTGCCAGTAGTATACGGCGGGGGCCAAATGAAAAACTGTTTTTT. The chain carries TRBV19 and TRBJ1-4, with D possibly being TRBD1 (6 bases). Germline values: CDR1 LNHDA, CDR2 SQIVND (reference sequence). Trimming removed 2 bases at V and 5 bases at J, with 12 bases between. The CDR3 consists of 15 residues.

The CDR3 protein is CASSEVGRSLFF. The CDR3 DNA is TGTGCCAGCAGTGAAGTAGGGAGGTCACTGTTTTTT. The chain recombines TRBV2 with TRBJ1-4; D is undetermined. Trimming stripped 1 base from V and 13 bases from J, with 10 bases between. The CDR3 sequence is 12 residues long. From germline, CDR1 is SNHLY and CDR2 FYNNEI.

The chain is built from TRBV19 and TRBJ1-2; TRBD1 might be the D (6 bases). V was trimmed by 1 base and J by 2 bases, leaving 11 bases between them. The CDR3 runs 15 residues. Per the germline V gene, CDR1 is LNHDA and CDR2 is SQIVND (reference sequence). CDR3 coding DNA: TGTGCCAGTAGTATAGCCCCACAGGGCAACTATGGCTACACCTTC. Its translation: CASSIAPQGNYGYTF.

The chain employs TRBV19 and TRBJ1-2; 7 bases map to TRBD1. The CDR3 extends over 13 amino acids. Losses at the gene ends were 6 bases for V and 7 bases for J; bases not matched to a gene: 8. Germline lookup yields CDR1 LNHDA and CDR2 SQIVND (reference sequence). The CDR3 is CASRMTGSGGYTF. Written as DNA, the CDR3 is TGTGCCAGTAGGATGACAGGGAGCGGTGGCTACACCTTC.

The gene calls are TRBV2 and TRBJ1-6; D remains unclear. V was pared by 0 bases and J by 9 bases, with 6 bases between. The CDR3 totals 13 residues. CDR1 and CDR2 from the germline V gene are SNHLY and FYNNEI. CDR3 region: CASSEAYGSPLHF. The CDR3 DNA reads TGTGCCAGCAGTGAAGCGTACGGTTCACCCCTCCACTTT.

V usage is TRBV4-1 and J usage is TRBJ2-7; D perhaps matches TRBD2 (5 bases). The germline V gene has CDR1 MGHRA and CDR2 YSYEKL. The CDR3 extends over 19 amino acids. V gave up 3 bases and J gave up 0 bases, with 24 bases separating them. CDR3 nucleotide sequence: TGCGCCAGCAGCCAGGCTAGCTTAGGTTTCTTGGCAAGCTCCTACGAGCAGTACTTC. It yields the protein CASSQASLGFLASSYEQYF.

This chain connects TRBV5-1 to TRBJ2-3, with 9 bases lining up with TRBD2. CDR1 is SGHRS, CDR2 YFSETQ, per germline. V gave up 0 bases and J gave up 1 base; unmatched junction bases: 3. There are 16 residues in the CDR3. The CDR3 region has the DNA TGCGCCAGCAGCTTGGCTAGCGGGGCCGGCACAGATACGCAGTATTTT. Translating gives CASSLASGAGTDTQYF.

The CDR3 loop is CASSLGDEGEQFF. CDR3 coding DNA: TGTGCCAGCAGCTTGGGAGACGAGGGTGAGCAGTTCTTC. The V and J genes are TRBV5-4 and TRBJ2-1; a possible D gene is TRBD2 (5 bases). V lost 0 bases and J 9 bases, leaving 10 bases between the germline ends. The germline V gene has CDR1 SGHNT and CDR2 YYREEE (reference sequence). The CDR3 is made up of 13 amino acids.